The 27 T cell receptor beta chains listed next were all sequenced from one sample in a study of blood T cell repertoires in COVID-19. Clones were sequenced by immunoSEQ multiplex PCR, and TCRdb holds only the in-frame ones, with some missing. The data show over 120,000 clones, less than 80% seen once. Material: peripheral blood. These receptors were collected from an elderly woman with active or convalescent COVID-19.

CDR3 DNA sequence: TGTGCCAGCAGCTTAGCGGGGGGGACCGGGGAGCTGTTTTTT. It translates to CASSLAGGTGELFF. The chain is built from TRBV5-4 and TRBJ2-2, with 10 nucleotides matching TRBD2. Losses at the gene ends were 2 bases for V and 5 bases for J; bases not matched to a gene: 0. The CDR3 has 14 residues. Germline assignment: CDR1 SGHNT and CDR2 YYREEE (reference sequence).

Only a few counts were recorded for this clone. The chain recombines TRBV30 with TRBJ1-6, with D hard to call. The CDR3 extends over 14 amino acids. V lost 7 bases and J 7 bases, leaving 17 bases between the germline ends. Germline-derived CDR1 and CDR2 are GTSNPN and SVGIG (reference sequence). The CDR3 DNA follows: TGTGCCTCCCACAGCTCCTCATGGAATTCACCCCTCCACTTT. Protein: CASHSSSWNSPLHF.

This chain joins TRBV9 and TRBJ1-4, with D possibly being TRBD1 (6 bases). CDR1 and CDR2 from the germline V gene are SGDLS and YYNGEE. With 4 bases removed from V and 5 bases from J, the gap between germline ends came to 18 bases. The CDR3 is 16 residues long. CDR3 sequence reads: CASSPSNRVINEKLFF. In DNA form, the CDR3 reads TGTGCCAGCAGCCCATCAAACAGGGTCATCAATGAAAAACTGTTTTTT.

The J gene is TRBJ2-5, the V gene TRBV19, with D maybe TRBD2 (6 bases). The V end lost 3 bases, the J end lost 1 base, and 18 bases lay between the germline ends. Germline V gene data show CDR1 as LNHDA and CDR2 as SQIVND (reference sequence). The CDR3 spans 17 residues. For the CDR3, the DNA is TGTGCCAGTAGTATCGCGGGGCCGCTGGCGACCCAAGAGACCCAGTACTTC. It yields the protein CASSIAGPLATQETQYF. Together with reference TRBV19 and TRBJ2-5, the CDR3 gives the full variable domain: DGGITQSPKYLFRKEGQNVTLSCEQNLNHDAMYWYRQDPGQGLRLIYYSQIVNDFQKGDIAEGYSVSREKKESFPLTVTSAQKNPTAFYLCASSIAGPLATQETQYFGPGTRLLVL.

V gene TRBV5-4 combines with J gene TRBJ2-1; 13 positions match TRBD2. The CDR3 contains 17 residues. The trim removed 0 bases at V and 4 bases at J, leaving 4 bases unmatched. Looked up from germline, CDR1 is SGHNT and CDR2 is YYREEE (reference sequence). CDR3 in DNA: TGTGCCAGCAGCTTGGTTAGGGGACTAGCGGGATACAATGAGCAGTTCTTC. Residues: CASSLVRGLAGYNEQFF.

The CDR3 coding sequence is TGTGCCAGCAGCCGGTCTGTGGGGGGGCGGAGGGATGAGCAGTTCTTC. It specifies CASSRSVGGRRDEQFF. The chain joins TRBV3-1 (or the pseudogene TRBV3-2) to TRBJ2-1; the D gene is possibly TRBD2 (7 bases). This CDR3 is 16 amino acids long. CDR1 is LGHDT and CDR2 is YNNKEL in the germline V gene (reference sequence). Trimming removed 4 bases from V and 8 bases from J, with 21 bases in between.

This clone was seen more than once but under ten times. This chain connects TRBV20-1 to TRBJ2-7; 7 bases are shared with TRBD1. The V gene end was trimmed by 3 bases and the J gene end by 4 bases; junction bases not matched to a gene: 9. The CDR3 contains 14 residues. Germline CDR1 and CDR2: DFQATT and SNEGSKA (reference sequence). The CDR3 loop reads CSASLLTGSYEQYF. CDR3 nucleotides: TGCAGTGCTAGTCTCTTGACAGGGTCTTACGAGCAGTACTTC.

This clone appeared a few times. The gene calls are TRBV9 and TRBJ1-4, with a weak D call TRBD1 (5 bases). CDR3 length: 14 residues. Trimming shortened V by 4 bases and J by 2 bases, and 9 bases separated the two germline ends. Germline-derived CDR1 and CDR2 are SGDLS and YYNGEE. The DNA for the CDR3 is TGTGCCAGCAGCTTCGGGGGGACTAATGAAAAACTGTTTTTT. Translating it yields CASSFGGTNEKLFF. The whole variable domain, remainder taken from reference TRBV9 and TRBJ1-4, is DSGVTQTPKHLITATGQRVTLRCSPRSGDLSVYWYQQSLDQGLQFLIQYYNGEERAKGNILERFSAQQFPDLHSELNLSSLELGDSALYFCASSFGGTNEKLFFGSGTQLSVL.

This clone was counted between two and nine times. The chain joins TRBV5-1 to TRBJ1-3, with TRBD1 identical over 10 bases. Germline V lookup: CDR1 SGHRS, CDR2 YFSETQ. V gave up 7 bases and J gave up 3 bases; unmatched junction bases: 4. This CDR3 contains 14 residues. CDR3 region: CASRDRGFGNTIYF. CDR3 DNA sequence: TGCGCCAGCCGGGACAGGGGTTTTGGAAACACCATATATTTT. Full variable domain (rest looked up from reference TRBV5-1 and TRBJ1-3): KAGVTQTPRYLIKTRGQQVTLSCSPISGHRSVSWYQQTPGQGLQFLFEYFSETQRNKGNFPGRFSGRQFSNSRSEMNVSTLELGDSALYLCASRDRGFGNTIYFGEGSWLTVV.

The chain recombines TRBV2 with TRBJ2-2, with 11 bases matching TRBD1. Germline V gene data show CDR1 as SNHLY and CDR2 as FYNNEI. CDR3 length: 15 residues. With 8 bases clipped from V and 7 bases from J, the junction kept 9 bases outside the gene matches. The CDR3 DNA reads as TGTGCCAGCGTAACCGGGACAGGGGGTATCGGGGAGCTGTTTTTT. Translation: CASVTGTGGIGELFF. The whole variable domain, remainder taken from reference TRBV2 and TRBJ2-2, is EPEVTQTPSHQVTQMGQEVILRCVPISNHLYFYWYRQILGQKVEFLVSFYNNEISEKSEIFDDQFSVERPDGSNFTLKIRSTKLEDSAMYFCASVTGTGGIGELFFGEGSRLTVL.

The CDR3 spells CASESGGAADTQYF. As DNA, the CDR3 is TGCGCCAGCGAGAGCGGGGGGGCCGCAGATACGCAGTATTTT. The chain has TRBV5-1 and TRBJ2-3; 10 positions match TRBD2. The CDR3 length is 14 residues. CDR1 and CDR2 from the germline V gene are SGHRS and YFSETQ. The trim removed 7 bases at V and 4 bases at J, leaving 6 bases unmatched.

In this sample, this clone turned up once. The V gene is TRBV19, the J gene TRBJ1-1; D not certain. The CDR3 has 16 residues. V lost 7 bases and J 0 bases, leaving 18 bases between the germline ends. Germline assignment: CDR1 LNHDA and CDR2 SQIVND (reference sequence). The CDR3 region is CASIRGRAPLNTEAFF. In DNA, the CDR3 is TGTGCCAGTATCCGGGGAAGGGCTCCCCTGAACACTGAAGCTTTCTTT.

The chain carries TRBV5-1 and TRBJ2-6, with 12 bases aligning to TRBD1. The CDR3 spans 18 residues. With V trimmed by 7 bases and J by 1 base, 9 bases remained unmatched. Germline assignment: CDR1 SGHRS and CDR2 YFSETQ. The CDR3 nucleotides read TGCGCCAGCTCCCTTAGGGGACAGGGGGCGTCTGGGGCCAACGTCCTGACTTTC. This codes for CASSLRGQGASGANVLTF.

The chain recombines TRBV9 with TRBJ2-7, with 7 bases lining up with TRBD1. V shed 0 bases and J 0 bases; nucleotides not matched to a gene: 6. Per germline, CDR1 SGDLS and CDR2 YYNGEE. The CDR3 sequence is 16 residues long. DNA for the CDR3: TGTGCCAGCAGCGTAGATCCGACAGGGAGCTCCTACGAGCAGTACTTC. Amino acids: CASSVDPTGSSYEQYF. The full variable domain, its missing parts supplied by reference TRBV9 and TRBJ2-7, is DSGVTQTPKHLITATGQRVTLRCSPRSGDLSVYWYQQSLDQGLQFLIQYYNGEERAKGNILERFSAQQFPDLHSELNLSSLELGDSALYFCASSVDPTGSSYEQYFGPGTRLTVT.

The genes are TRBV30 and TRBJ2-1; weak D call: TRBD2 (5 bases). Trimming left V 1 base short and J 5 bases short, with 12 bases between. This CDR3 is built from 14 residues. Germline lookup yields CDR1 GTSNPN and CDR2 SVGIG (reference sequence). CDR3 sequence: CAWSGGRGNNEQFF. Here the CDR3 DNA reads TGTGCCTGGAGTGGGGGTCGGGGAAACAATGAGCAGTTCTTC.

This clone occurred a few times. The chain is built from TRBV7-3 and TRBJ2-3; a possible D gene is TRBD1 (6 bases). The germline V gene encodes CDR1 SGHTA and CDR2 FQGTGA. With 2 bases removed from V and 4 bases from J, the gap between germline ends came to 13 bases. This CDR3 contains 15 residues. Here the CDR3 reads CASSLQGLEADTQYF. CDR3 sequence (DNA): TGTGCCAGCAGCTTACAGGGGCTAGAGGCAGATACGCAGTATTTT.

The V call is TRBV19, the J call TRBJ2-2; 7 positions agree with TRBD1. Germline V CDR1 and CDR2: LNHDA, SQIVND (reference sequence). Losses at the gene ends were 8 bases for V and 0 bases for J; bases not matched to a gene: 6. The CDR3 runs to 15 residues. Written as DNA, the CDR3 is TGTGCCAGTCAAACAGGGACAGCGAACACCGGGGAGCTGTTTTTT. As protein: CASQTGTANTGELFF.

The chain is built from TRBV5-4 and TRBJ1-3, with no clear D. CDR3 length equals 14 residues. CDR1 SGHNT and CDR2 YYREEE come from the germline V gene (reference sequence). Trimming removed 0 bases at V and 8 bases at J, with 12 bases between. The CDR3 DNA reads TGTGCCAGCAGCTTGGGTCTTATGGGAGACACCATATATTTT. Residues: CASSLGLMGDTIYF.

This clone was detected many times. CDR3 nucleotides: TGTGCCAGCAGTCTGGACAGGGGCGCAGGCTACACCTTC. It encodes CASSLDRGAGYTF. The chain links TRBV12-3 or TRBV12-4 to TRBJ1-2; 9 nucleotides line up with TRBD1. V was pared by 5 bases and J by 8 bases, with 6 bases of the junction left unmatched. This CDR3 contains 13 residues.

The table lists this clone with many counts. At the DNA level, this CDR3 is encoded by other sequences in the same sample as well. J is TRBJ1-1 and V is TRBV5-1, with D possibly TRBD1 on 6 matching bases. Between the trimmed V and J ends, which lost 0 bases and 2 bases, there was a span of 8 bases. The CDR3 covers 14 residues. The germline gives CDR1 SGHRS, CDR2 YFSETQ. The DNA of the CDR3 is TGCGCCAGCAGCTTGGGGACAGTAAACACTGAAGCTTTCTTT. Translation gives CASSLGTVNTEAFF.

V usage is TRBV3-1 (or the pseudogene TRBV3-2) and J usage is TRBJ1-4, with D hard to call. CDR3 length equals 15 residues. V lost 1 base and J lost 3, with 9 bases in between. Germline CDR1 and CDR2: LGHDT and YNNKEL (reference sequence). The CDR3 DNA reads TGTGCCAGCAGCCAAGGGCCAATTGCTAATGAAAAACTGTTTTTT. Protein product: CASSQGPIANEKLFF.

This sequence joins TRBV2 and TRBJ1-1; perhaps TRBD1 as D (5 bases). The germline V gene encodes CDR1 SNHLY and CDR2 FYNNEI. The ends were cut back, 5 bases at V and 5 bases at J, with 9 bases in the middle. CDR3 size: 12 residues. CDR3 amino acids: CASSSDITEAFF. In nucleotides, the CDR3 is TGTGCCAGCAGTTCGGACATTACTGAAGCTTTCTTT.

This clone was seen just once. V and J are TRBV15 and TRBJ2-3, with D unclear. Germline V CDR1 and CDR2: LNHNV, YYDKDF (reference sequence). The CDR3 is 13 residues long. Between the trimmed V and J ends, which lost 0 bases and 3 bases, there was a span of 4 bases. The CDR3 DNA sequence: TGTGCCACCAGCAGAGATCATACAGATACGCAGTATTTT. This gives the protein CATSRDHTDTQYF.

This sequence joins TRBV6-2 or TRBV6-3 and TRBJ1-1; D is possibly TRBD1 (6 bases). The CDR3 runs to 14 residues. The germline V gene encodes CDR1 MNHEY and CDR2 SVGEGT. V shed 3 bases and J shed 8 bases, with 16 bases lying between them. This CDR3 is CASSYTPTGWEAFF. DNA of the CDR3: TGTGCCAGCAGTTATACCCCGACAGGTTGGGAAGCTTTCTTT.

This rearrangement joins TRBV18 to TRBJ1-3, with D unresolved. The CDR3 length is 18 residues. Between the trimmed V and J ends, which lost 1 base and 0 bases, there was a span of 16 bases. Germline V gene lookup returns CDR1 KGHSH and CDR2 LQKENI. CDR3 in amino acids: CASSPRLLSSNSGNTIYF. The CDR3 DNA reads as TGTGCCAGCTCACCACGTCTTCTTAGCTCGAACTCTGGAAACACCATATATTTT. Full variable domain (remainder filled in from reference TRBV18 and TRBJ1-3): NAGVMQNPRHLVRRRGQEARLRCSPMKGHSHVYWYRQLPEEGLKFMVYLQKENIIDESGMPKERFSAEFPKEGPSILRIQQVVRGDSAAYFCASSPRLLSSNSGNTIYFGEGSWLTVV.

This clone showed up just once. The chain is built from TRBV6-2 or TRBV6-3 and TRBJ1-5; D is uncertain. Trimming cost V 4 bases and J 0 bases, with 7 bases left between them. This CDR3 spans 14 amino acids. In germline, CDR1 is MNHEY, CDR2 SVGEGT. Written as DNA, the CDR3 is TGTGCCAGCAGTTCAAAACATAGCAATCAGCCCCAGCATTTT. Translation gives CASSSKHSNQPQHF.

This clone was counted a few times. The chain uses TRBV28 and TRBJ1-5, with a weak D call TRBD1 (5 bases). The germline V gene has CDR1 MDHEN and CDR2 SYDVKM. Trimming left V 3 bases short and J 4 bases short, with 10 bases between. The CDR3 runs 14 residues. The CDR3 DNA reads TGTGCCAGCAGTTTGTTAGGGGTTAATCAGCCCCAGCATTTT. Translation: CASSLLGVNQPQHF.